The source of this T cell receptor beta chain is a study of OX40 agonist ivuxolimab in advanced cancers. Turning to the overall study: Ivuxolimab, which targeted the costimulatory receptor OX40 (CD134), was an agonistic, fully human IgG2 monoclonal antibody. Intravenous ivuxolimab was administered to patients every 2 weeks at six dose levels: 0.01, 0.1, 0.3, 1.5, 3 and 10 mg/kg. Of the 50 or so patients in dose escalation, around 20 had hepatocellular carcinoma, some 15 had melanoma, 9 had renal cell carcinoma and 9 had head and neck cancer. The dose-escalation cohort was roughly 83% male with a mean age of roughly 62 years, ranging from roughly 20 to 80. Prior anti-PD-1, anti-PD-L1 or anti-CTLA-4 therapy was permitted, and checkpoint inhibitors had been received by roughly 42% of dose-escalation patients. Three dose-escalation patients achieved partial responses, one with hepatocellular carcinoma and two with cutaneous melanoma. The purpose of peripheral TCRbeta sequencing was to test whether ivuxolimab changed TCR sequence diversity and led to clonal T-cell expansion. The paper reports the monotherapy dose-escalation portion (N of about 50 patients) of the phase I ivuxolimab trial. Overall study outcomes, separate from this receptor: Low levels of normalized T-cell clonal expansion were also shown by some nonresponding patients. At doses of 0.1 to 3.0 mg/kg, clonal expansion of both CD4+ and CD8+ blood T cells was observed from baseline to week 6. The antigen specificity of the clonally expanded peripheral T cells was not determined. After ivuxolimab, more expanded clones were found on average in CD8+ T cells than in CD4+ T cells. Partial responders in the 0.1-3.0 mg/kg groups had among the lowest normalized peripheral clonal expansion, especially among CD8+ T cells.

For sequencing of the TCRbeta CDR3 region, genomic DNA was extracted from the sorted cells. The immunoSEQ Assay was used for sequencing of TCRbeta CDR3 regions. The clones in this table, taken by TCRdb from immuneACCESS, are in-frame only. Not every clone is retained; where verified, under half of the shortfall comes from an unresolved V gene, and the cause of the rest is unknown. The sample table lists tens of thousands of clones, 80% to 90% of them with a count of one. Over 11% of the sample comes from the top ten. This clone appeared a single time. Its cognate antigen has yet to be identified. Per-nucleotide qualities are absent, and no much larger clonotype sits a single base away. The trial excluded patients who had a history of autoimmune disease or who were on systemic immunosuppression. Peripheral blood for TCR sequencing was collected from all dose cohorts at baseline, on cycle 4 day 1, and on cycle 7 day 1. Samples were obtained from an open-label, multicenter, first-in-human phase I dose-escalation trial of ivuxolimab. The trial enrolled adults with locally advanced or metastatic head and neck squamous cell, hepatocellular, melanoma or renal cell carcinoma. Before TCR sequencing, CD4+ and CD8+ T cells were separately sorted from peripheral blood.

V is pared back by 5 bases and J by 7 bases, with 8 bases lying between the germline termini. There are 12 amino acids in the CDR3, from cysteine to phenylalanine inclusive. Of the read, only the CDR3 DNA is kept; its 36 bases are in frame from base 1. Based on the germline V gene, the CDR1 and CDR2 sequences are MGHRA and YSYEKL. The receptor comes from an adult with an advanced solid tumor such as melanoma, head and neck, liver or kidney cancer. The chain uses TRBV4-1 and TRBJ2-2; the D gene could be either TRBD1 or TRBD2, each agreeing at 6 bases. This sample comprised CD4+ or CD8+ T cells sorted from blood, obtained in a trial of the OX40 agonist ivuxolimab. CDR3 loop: CASSEGGGELFF. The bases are TGCGCCAGCAGCGAGGGGGGCGGGGAGCTGTTTTTT.